These T cell receptor beta chains were read from a single sample in a study of blood T cell repertoires in COVID-19. Only in-frame clones appear in the TCRdb table, and some are missing; sequencing was by immunoSEQ multiplex PCR. Here the sample spans 200,000 to 250,000 clones, 70% to 90% being singletons. Sequenced sample: peripheral blood. All receptors derive from a human donor in a cohort sampled during active COVID-19. The CDR3 runs from the conserved cysteine through the conserved F or W. The D gene is left open where the match is weak. Not every row has a clone size; where given, it reads once, few, many or a size class.

V	J	size	D	length	CDR3	DNA
TRBV7-2	TRBJ2-5	-	-	15	CASSSLRPPLETQYF	TGTGCCAGCAGTAGCCTGCGGCCTCCCTTAGAGACCCAGTACTTC
TRBV28	TRBJ2-3	-	TRBD2	15	CASSSLAGGGDTQYF	TGTGCCAGCAGTTCGTTAGCGGGAGGTGGAGATACGCAGTATTTT
TRBV20-1	TRBJ2-5	-	TRBD2	16	CSASPGASGLQETQYF	TGCAGTGCTAGTCCCGGGGCTAGCGGACTCCAAGAGACCCAGTACTTC
TRBV7-9	TRBJ2-5	-	TRBD1	17	CASSLGRTGQGSETQYF	TGTGCCAGCAGCTTAGGGAGAACGGGACAGGGGAGTGAGACCCAGTACTTC
TRBV5-1	TRBJ2-1	-	-	16	CASSLEAVNSYNEQFF	TGCGCCAGCAGCTTGGAGGCGGTAAACTCCTACAATGAGCAGTTCTTC
TRBV2	TRBJ1-4	-	TRBD1	15	CASSPDRGLNEKLFF	TGTGCCAGCAGTCCAGACAGGGGCCTGAATGAAAAACTGTTTTTT
TRBV3-1/TRBV3-2	TRBJ2-1	few	TRBD2	17	CASSQPPVAGISGEQFF	TGTGCCAGCAGCCAACCGCCGGTAGCGGGGATTTCTGGTGAGCAGTTCTTC
TRBV4-2	TRBJ2-3	-	TRBD2	17	CASSQGLAGGPTDTQYF	TGTGCCAGCAGCCAAGGTCTAGCGGGGGGGCCTACAGATACGCAGTATTTT
TRBV4-3	TRBJ2-5	-	TRBD1	15	CASSQDTGQGETQYF	TGCGCCAGCAGCCAAGATACGGGACAGGGGGAGACCCAGTACTTC
TRBV10-3	TRBJ1-5	-	-	14	CAISDASGDQPQHF	TGTGCCATCAGTGACGCGTCCGGTGATCAGCCCCAGCATTTT
TRBV7-2	TRBJ2-2	-	TRBD1	15	CASSKGQGGTGELFF	TGTGCCAGCAGCAAGGGACAGGGGGGCACCGGGGAGCTGTTTTTT
TRBV12-3/TRBV12-4	TRBJ1-2	many	TRBD1	12	CASRTQGGGYTF	TGTGCCAGCAGAACTCAGGGGGGCGGCTACACCTTC
TRBV5-1	TRBJ1-1	-	-	15	CASSLGPGMNTEAFF	TGCGCCAGCAGCTTGGGGCCAGGGATGAACACTGAAGCTTTCTTT
TRBV5-6	TRBJ1-2	once	-	13	CASSLAGGGGYTF	TGTGCCAGCAGCTTGGCGGGGGGTGGAGGCTACACCTTC
TRBV18	TRBJ2-7	-	TRBD2	16	CASSLTSGGSSYEQYF	TGTGCCAGCTCACTCACTAGCGGGGGGAGCTCCTACGAGCAGTACTTC
TRBV18	TRBJ1-5	-	-	15	CASSLTVDSNQPQHF	TGTGCCAGCTCCCTGACAGTAGATAGCAATCAGCCCCAGCATTTT
TRBV7-6	TRBJ1-1	-	-	14	CASSLGGEGTEAFF	TGTGCCAGCAGCTTAGGGGGAGAAGGCACTGAAGCTTTCTTT
TRBV19	TRBJ1-2	once	TRBD1	14	CASSLGTVYGGYTF	TGTGCCAGTAGCTTGGGGACAGTTTATGGTGGCTACACCTTC
TRBV10-3	TRBJ1-3	-	-	16	CAIRTGADLGGNTIYF	TGTGCCATCAGGACGGGAGCGGATTTGGGCGGAAACACCATATATTTT
TRBV2	TRBJ2-1	-	TRBD2	16	CASSIGTSGGYNEQFF	TGTGCCAGCAGCATAGGGACTAGCGGGGGCTACAATGAGCAGTTCTTC
TRBV7-2	TRBJ1-1	-	TRBD1	15	CASSSPGQGWTEAFF	TGTGCCAGCAGTTCTCCGGGACAGGGGTGGACTGAAGCTTTCTTT
TRBV7-9	TRBJ1-6	few	-	15	CASSLRGRDHSPLHF	TGTGCCAGCAGCTTAAGGGGCAGGGATCATTCACCCCTCCACTTT
TRBV7-2	TRBJ2-1	-	-	13	CASSPGRGNEQFF	TGTGCCAGCAGCCCAGGAAGGGGAAATGAGCAGTTCTTC
TRBV20-1	TRBJ2-7	-	TRBD2	14	CSASKPGGSYEQYF	TGCAGTGCTAGTAAACCGGGGGGGTCCTACGAGCAGTACTTC
TRBV5-4	TRBJ1-2	few	TRBD1	13	CASSPQGQAGYTF	TGTGCCAGCAGCCCACAGGGACAGGCTGGCTACACCTTC
TRBV3-1/TRBV3-2	TRBJ1-4	-	TRBD1	18	CASSPGTGVSWGAVKLFF	TGTGCCAGCAGCCCCGGGACAGGGGTTTCTTGGGGGGCAGTAAAACTGTTTTTT
TRBV19	TRBJ1-1	once	-	16	CASSTPPWRMNTEAFF	TGTGCCAGTAGTACCCCGCCATGGCGGATGAACACTGAAGCTTTCTTT
TRBV11-2	TRBJ2-5	-	TRBD2	17	CASSLDPSGVGIGSQYF	TGTGCCAGCAGCTTAGACCCTAGCGGCGTTGGCATAGGGTCCCAGTACTTC
TRBV14	TRBJ1-2	-	TRBD1	15	CASSQETGQYYGYTF	TGTGCCAGCAGCCAAGAGACGGGACAGTACTATGGCTACACCTTC
TRBV7-6	TRBJ2-1	few	-	13	CASSLNYNNEQFF	TGTGCCAGCAGCTTAAATTACAACAATGAGCAGTTCTTC
TRBV19	TRBJ2-7	few	TRBD1	15	CASRKLTGDDEEQYF	TGTGCCAGTAGAAAGCTGACAGGGGATGACGAGGAGCAGTACTTC
TRBV28	TRBJ2-5	-	-	12	CASSSGQETQYF	TGTGCCAGCAGTAGCGGGCAAGAGACCCAGTACTTC
TRBV7-9	TRBJ2-7	once	-	13	CASRAGRSSEQYF	TGTGCCAGCAGGGCGGGGAGAAGCTCCGAGCAGTACTTC
TRBV3-1/TRBV3-2	TRBJ1-1	-	TRBD1	15	CASSQLGQGPTEAFF	TGTGCCAGCAGCCAACTCGGACAGGGCCCCACTGAAGCTTTCTTT
TRBV20-1	TRBJ1-1	-	TRBD1	15	CSASWDRSWVTEAFF	TGCAGTGCTAGTTGGGACAGGTCTTGGGTTACTGAAGCTTTCTTT
TRBV6-4	TRBJ1-4	-	-	14	CASRISATNEKLFF	TGTGCCAGCAGGATCAGTGCAACTAATGAAAAACTGTTTTTT
TRBV30	TRBJ1-3	-	-	13	CAWSVGSGNTIYF	TGTGCCTGGAGTGTTGGTAGTGGAAACACCATATATTTT
TRBV2	TRBJ2-3	few	TRBD2	16	CASSEGLAGVTDTQYF	TGTGCCAGCAGTGAGGGACTAGCGGGGGTCACAGATACGCAGTATTTT
TRBV28	TRBJ1-5	few	-	14	CASIRRVSNQPQHF	TGTGCCAGCATCAGGAGGGTTAGCAATCAGCCCCAGCATTTT
TRBV29-1	TRBJ1-2	-	-	13	CSVEDRGNLGYTF	TGCAGCGTTGAAGACAGGGGAAATCTTGGCTACACCTTC
TRBV21-1	TRBJ1-2	-	-	16	CASSKTEYARSWGYTF	TGTGCCAGCAGCAAAACCGAATATGCGCGTTCCTGGGGCTACACCTTC
TRBV27	TRBJ2-1	-	-	13	CASSLLGSDEQFF	TGTGCCAGCAGCCTCCTAGGGAGCGATGAGCAGTTCTTC
TRBV19	TRBJ1-1	-	TRBD1	15	CASSIRRDRGDEAFF	TGTGCCAGTAGTATAAGGCGGGACAGAGGGGATGAAGCTTTCTTT
TRBV6-1	TRBJ1-5	few	-	15	CASSEWAGGNQPQHF	TGTGCCAGCAGTGAATGGGCAGGTGGCAATCAGCCCCAGCATTTT
TRBV6-5	TRBJ1-1	-	-	15	CASSEAGGWLTEAFF	TGTGCCAGCAGCGAGGCGGGGGGATGGTTGACTGAAGCTTTCTTT
TRBV27	TRBJ1-5	-	-	15	CASSLLWAGGQPQHF	TGTGCCAGCTCCCTACTCTGGGCGGGGGGCCAGCCCCAGCATTTT
TRBV5-1	TRBJ2-3	once	TRBD1	15	CASSSGTVGTDTQYF	TGCGCCAGCAGCTCCGGGACAGTGGGCACAGATACGCAGTATTTT
TRBV19	TRBJ1-3	-	-	15	CASRVDRLSGNTIYF	TGTGCCAGTAGAGTCGACAGACTCTCTGGAAACACCATATATTTT
TRBV7-9	TRBJ1-1	-	-	14	CASSLGQGNTEAFF	TGTGCCAGCAGCTTAGGGCAGGGGAACACTGAAGCTTTCTTT
TRBV6-4	TRBJ1-2	-	-	13	CASTYGRGYGYTF	TGTGCCAGCACCTACGGTCGGGGGTATGGCTACACCTTC
TRBV14	TRBJ2-5	once	TRBD2	12	CASRGGLETQYF	TGTGCCAGCCGCGGGGGGTTGGAGACCCAGTACTTC
TRBV18	TRBJ2-7	-	TRBD1	15	CASSPSGDSSYEQYF	TGTGCCAGCTCACCAAGTGGGGACAGCTCCTACGAGCAGTACTTC
TRBV12-3/TRBV12-4	TRBJ2-7	-	TRBD1	12	CASSFGTGGEYF	TGTGCCAGCAGTTTCGGGACAGGGGGCGAGTACTTC
TRBV4-3	TRBJ1-1	-	-	15	CASSQSSGGLSIAFF	TGCGCCAGCAGCCAGAGTTCAGGAGGCCTAAGCATCGCTTTCTTT
TRBV7-2	TRBJ2-5	-	TRBD2	17	CASSLVTSVDLRETQYF	TGTGCCAGCAGCTTAGTGACTAGCGTAGACCTCAGAGAGACCCAGTACTTC
TRBV5-1	TRBJ2-7	once	TRBD2	17	CASSPLPSSGGAYEQYF	TGCGCCAGCAGCCCCCTCCCCTCTAGCGGGGGGGCCTACGAGCAGTACTTC
TRBV13	TRBJ1-1	-	-	14	CASRWGESNTEAFF	TGTGCCAGCAGATGGGGGGAGTCGAACACTGAAGCTTTCTTT
TRBV4-3	TRBJ2-3	-	TRBD2	17	CASSHRSLAGPTDTQYF	TGCGCCAGCAGCCACCGATCCCTAGCGGGGCCGACGGATACGCAGTATTTT
TRBV5-6	TRBJ1-3	-	-	16	CASSLDGAKAGNTIYF	TGTGCCAGCAGCTTGGATGGGGCTAAAGCTGGAAACACCATATATTTT
TRBV28	TRBJ1-2	-	TRBD1	15	CASRKPGQNNYGYTF	TGTGCCAGCAGGAAACCGGGACAGAATAACTATGGCTACACCTTC